Listed below are T cell receptor beta chains from one sample, sequenced in a study of T-cell memory formation after mild COVID-19. TCRdb re-called the 5' RACE reads with MiXCR, one entry per CDR3 protein. This sample has 350,000 to 550,000 distinct CDR3 sequences, with roughly 17% found just once. The sequenced material came from PBMCs or a T cell subset sorted from them (not recorded which). Receptor source: a man between 18 and 35 years old who had mild COVID-19 (a few samples of this study predate the infection). Cell type and time point are not known. Both conserved end residues are part of each CDR3. The D gene is left open where the match is weak. Expanded clones are given a class, and other clones once, few, many or no size at all.

d_call: TRBD1
clone_size: NA
v_call: TRBV20-1
j_call: TRBJ1-1
cdr3_nt: TGCAGTGCTGGGGGACAGTTGAGCCATCCTTTCTTT
cdr3_aa: CSAGGQLSHPFF

d_call: TRBD1
clone_size: few
v_call: TRBV19
j_call: TRBJ1-2
cdr3_nt: TGTGCCAGTATCAGCACAGGGGGAAGCTATGGCTACACCTTC
cdr3_aa: CASISTGGSYGYTF

d_call: NA
clone_size: NA
v_call: TRBV3-1
j_call: TRBJ2-7
cdr3_nt: TGTGCCAGCAGCCAAGCACCGGGGATCTCCTACGAGCAGTACTTC
cdr3_aa: CASSQAPGISYEQYF

d_call: NA
clone_size: few
v_call: TRBV7-9
j_call: TRBJ2-2
cdr3_nt: TGTGCCAGCAGCCAAAACGTAGAAACAGGGAAGGAGCTGTTTTTT
cdr3_aa: CASSQNVETGKELFF

d_call: NA
clone_size: few
v_call: TRBV4-3
j_call: TRBJ2-7
cdr3_nt: TGCGCCAGCAGCCAAGATCCGCACGAGCAGTACTTC
cdr3_aa: CASSQDPHEQYF

d_call: NA
clone_size: few
v_call: TRBV7-2
j_call: TRBJ1-6
cdr3_nt: TGTGCCAGCAGACTTACGATTGGGTCACCCCTCCACTTT
cdr3_aa: CASRLTIGSPLHF

d_call: NA
clone_size: few
v_call: TRBV7-9
j_call: TRBJ2-2
cdr3_nt: TGTGCCAACCAAAAGGGTCCCGGGGAGCTGTTTTTT
cdr3_aa: CANQKGPGELFF

d_call: TRBD1
clone_size: NA
v_call: TRBV4-3
j_call: TRBJ2-5
cdr3_nt: TGCGCCAGCAGCCAAGATAGGATTGGACAGGGGATGGAGACCCAGTACTTC
cdr3_aa: CASSQDRIGQGMETQYF

d_call: NA
clone_size: few
v_call: TRBV28
j_call: TRBJ2-5
cdr3_nt: TGTGCCAGCAGTACCCCTAGCCGAGAGACCCAGTACTTC
cdr3_aa: CASSTPSRETQYF

d_call: NA
clone_size: many
v_call: TRBV7-2
j_call: TRBJ2-3
cdr3_nt: TGTGCCAGTAGCTTCCCCCCGGATACGCAGTATTTT
cdr3_aa: CASSFPPDTQYF

d_call: TRBD1
clone_size: NA
v_call: TRBV12-3/TRBV12-4
j_call: TRBJ1-5
cdr3_nt: TGTGCCAGCAGTTTTGAGGGGGCGGGTCAGCCCCAGCATTTT
cdr3_aa: CASSFEGAGQPQHF

d_call: NA
clone_size: once
v_call: TRBV12-3/TRBV12-4
j_call: TRBJ2-5
cdr3_nt: TGTGCCAGCAGTTTATATCCGGGCCATCAAGAGACCCAGTACTTC
cdr3_aa: CASSLYPGHQETQYF

d_call: TRBD1
clone_size: NA
v_call: TRBV29-1
j_call: TRBJ1-1
cdr3_nt: TGCAGCGTGGGGACAGGGGCGTGGACTGAAGCTTTCTTT
cdr3_aa: CSVGTGAWTEAFF

d_call: NA
clone_size: once
v_call: TRBV28
j_call: TRBJ2-3
cdr3_nt: TGTGCCAGCAGCCCCGGCGGGGGCAGAGATACGCAGTATTTT
cdr3_aa: CASSPGGGRDTQYF

d_call: NA
clone_size: once
v_call: TRBV29-1
j_call: TRBJ1-2
cdr3_nt: TGCAGCGTTGTGGGCAGATTCGACAGAAACTATGGCTACACCTTC
cdr3_aa: CSVVGRFDRNYGYTF

d_call: NA
clone_size: NA
v_call: TRBV7-9
j_call: TRBJ2-7
cdr3_nt: TGTGCCAGCAGCCCGCCTCGGATTGGGGATGTCTCGTACGAGCAGTACTTC
cdr3_aa: CASSPPRIGDVSYEQYF

d_call: NA
clone_size: NA
v_call: TRBV4-2
j_call: TRBJ2-3
cdr3_nt: TGTGCCAGCAGCCGCCTGGGGCGGGGCGGTACAGATACGCAGTATTTT
cdr3_aa: CASSRLGRGGTDTQYF

d_call: TRBD1
clone_size: few
v_call: TRBV12-3/TRBV12-4
j_call: TRBJ2-3
cdr3_nt: TGTGCCAGCAGTGGGACAGGGCCCACAGATACGCAGTATTTT
cdr3_aa: CASSGTGPTDTQYF

d_call: NA
clone_size: NA
v_call: TRBV4-1
j_call: TRBJ2-7
cdr3_nt: TGCGCCAGCAGCCAAGTCGGCCTTAAGGGGTACGAGCAGTACTTC
cdr3_aa: CASSQVGLKGYEQYF

d_call: TRBD1
clone_size: NA
v_call: TRBV4-1
j_call: TRBJ1-2
cdr3_nt: TGCGCCAGCAGCCCTTCGACAGGGGCAAACTATGGCTACACCTTC
cdr3_aa: CASSPSTGANYGYTF

d_call: NA
clone_size: NA
v_call: TRBV29-1
j_call: TRBJ1-1
cdr3_nt: TGCAGCGTTGAAGGAGGGGATATGAGCACTGAAGCTTTCTTT
cdr3_aa: CSVEGGDMSTEAFF

d_call: NA
clone_size: NA
v_call: TRBV5-4
j_call: TRBJ1-1
cdr3_nt: TGTGCCAGCAGCTTAAGGGGTCAGAGCACTGAAGCTTTCTTT
cdr3_aa: CASSLRGQSTEAFF

d_call: NA
clone_size: NA
v_call: TRBV27
j_call: TRBJ1-5
cdr3_nt: TGTGCCAGCAGTTCAACCCTCGGCCGGAATCAGCCCCAGCATTTT
cdr3_aa: CASSSTLGRNQPQHF

d_call: NA
clone_size: NA
v_call: TRBV5-1
j_call: TRBJ2-3
cdr3_nt: TGCGCCAGCAGCTTGGCAGGACAGCGTACGCAGTATTTT
cdr3_aa: CASSLAGQRTQYF

d_call: NA
clone_size: few
v_call: TRBV7-8
j_call: TRBJ1-1
cdr3_nt: TGTGCCAGCAGCCCCCGGGGACCGTTGAACACTGAAGCTTTCTTT
cdr3_aa: CASSPRGPLNTEAFF

d_call: NA
clone_size: few
v_call: TRBV7-2
j_call: TRBJ1-1
cdr3_nt: TGTGCCAGCAGGCTGGATCGGAACACTGAAGCTTTCTTT
cdr3_aa: CASRLDRNTEAFF

d_call: TRBD1
clone_size: NA
v_call: TRBV5-1
j_call: TRBJ1-4
cdr3_nt: TGCGCCAGCAGCTTGCGGGGGACAGAGGCTGAAAAACTGTTTTTT
cdr3_aa: CASSLRGTEAEKLFF

d_call: NA
clone_size: NA
v_call: TRBV7-6
j_call: TRBJ2-7
cdr3_nt: TGTGCCAGCAGCCCAAGACAGGCGACCTACGAGCAGTACTTC
cdr3_aa: CASSPRQATYEQYF

d_call: NA
clone_size: NA
v_call: TRBV4-3
j_call: TRBJ2-7
cdr3_nt: TGCGCCAGCAGCCAAGCCCCGGGACGGAGCTACGAGCAGTACTTC
cdr3_aa: CASSQAPGRSYEQYF

d_call: TRBD1
clone_size: NA
v_call: TRBV4-1
j_call: TRBJ1-1
cdr3_nt: TGCGCCAGCAGCCAGGACAGGGGGGGTCCTGAAGCTTTCTTT
cdr3_aa: CASSQDRGGPEAFF

d_call: NA
clone_size: many
v_call: TRBV5-1
j_call: TRBJ2-3
cdr3_nt: TGCGCCAGCAGCTTGGATGCCGGGGCTGCAGATACGCAGTATTTT
cdr3_aa: CASSLDAGAADTQYF

d_call: NA
clone_size: few
v_call: TRBV5-1
j_call: TRBJ2-5
cdr3_nt: TGCGCCAGCAGCACACAGCCTGTACAGGAGGAGACCCAGTACTTC
cdr3_aa: CASSTQPVQEETQYF